Listed below are T cell receptor beta chains from one sample, sequenced in a study of identical twins. TCRdb passed the 5' RACE reads through MiXCR, listing each CDR3 protein once. The repertoire holds roughly 290,000 distinct CDR3 sequences, with about 8.1% as singletons. In addition, the sample was reused for a study of yellow fever vaccine responses in identical twins.

Material for sequencing was memory (CD45RO+) T cells sorted from blood. Receptor source: a woman between 18 and 29 years old in good health. The CDR3 runs from the conserved cysteine through the conserved F or W. Each record gives: V gene, clone size, J gene, D gene, CDR3 DNA, CDR3 protein. D genes are given only for firm matches. Some rows mark clone size as missing; the rest say once, few, many or name a class of expanded clone.

TRBV7-2,few,TRBJ2-3,TRBD2,TGTGCCAGCAGCTCCGGGACTAGCGGAGACCTCCCACAGTATTTT,CASSSGTSGDLPQYF
TRBV7-7,NA,TRBJ2-5,NA,TGTGCCAGCACCTATCAAGCAGGGGAACAAGAGACCCAGTACTTC,CASTYQAGEQETQYF
TRBV15,NA,TRBJ2-3,NA,TGTGCCACCAGCATCCGGGACACCGGAACAGATACGCAGTATTTT,CATSIRDTGTDTQYF
TRBV28,many,TRBJ2-1,TRBD2,TGTGCCAGCAGCGCCCTAGCGGGCACCTACAATGAGCAGTTCTTC,CASSALAGTYNEQFF
TRBV7-9,many,TRBJ2-2,NA,TGTGCCAGCAGCTTAGCGGGCACCGGGGAGCTGTTTTTT,CASSLAGTGELFF
TRBV20-1,many,TRBJ2-7,TRBD2,TGCAGTGCCTTAGGCGGGAGCAACGAGCAGTACTTC,CSALGGSNEQYF
TRBV20-1,many,TRBJ2-2,NA,TGCAGTGCTCCCAACAGGGTTGAGTCGACCACCGGGGAGCTGTTTTTT,CSAPNRVESTTGELFF
TRBV19,few,TRBJ2-2,TRBD1,TGTGCCAGTAGAACCTCAGGACAGGACACCGGGGAGCTGTTTTTT,CASRTSGQDTGELFF
TRBV18,few,TRBJ2-3,TRBD1,TGTGCCAGCTCACCACCCGGGACAGGGGTAACAGATACGCAGTATTTT,CASSPPGTGVTDTQYF
TRBV19,NA,TRBJ2-1,TRBD2,TGTGCCAGTACCACGACGGCTAGCGGGATTACAGAGCAGTTCTTC,CASTTTASGITEQFF
TRBV4-1,NA,TRBJ2-5,TRBD2,TGCGCCAGCAGTCAAGGGACTAGCGGGGGGCCCAAAGAGACCCAGTACTTC,CASSQGTSGGPKETQYF
TRBV20-1,NA,TRBJ1-6,TRBD1,TGCAGTGCTAGAGTTGGGACAGGAGGATCTAATTCACCCCTCCACTTT,CSARVGTGGSNSPLHF
TRBV2,NA,TRBJ2-7,NA,TGTGCCAGCCGGAATCTAGCCCTTGAGATATACGAGCAGTACTTC,CASRNLALEIYEQYF
TRBV5-6,NA,TRBJ1-2,NA,TGTGCCAGCAGCCCAAGGGTAAACTATGGCTACACCTTC,CASSPRVNYGYTF
TRBV11-2,many,TRBJ1-2,NA,TGTGCCAGCAGCTTAGGACAGTATGGCTACACCTTC,CASSLGQYGYTF
TRBV5-5,many,TRBJ2-7,TRBD2,TGTGCCAGCAGCTTTGACTTCGTGGCTAGCGGAATCTACGAGCAGTACTTC,CASSFDFVASGIYEQYF